The 28 T cell receptor beta chains below come from one sample, sequenced in a study of T cells in Graves' hyperthyroidism and ophthalmopathy. Template material for amplifying TCR beta CDR3 regions consisted of RNA transcripts. HTBI primers were the set used in a first-round RT-PCR of the TCR CDR3. TCRdb analysed the multiplex PCR reads with MiXCR anew, one entry per CDR3 protein. Of 300,000 to 500,000 distinct CDR3 sequences listed, around 15% are singletons. The sequenced sample was blood. The receptor set was obtained from a man in his fifties with Graves' ophthalmopathy.

This clonotype was seen ten or more times. The chain carries TRBV12-5 and TRBJ2-1, with no clear D. Germline-derived CDR1 and CDR2 are LGHNT and FRNRAP. The CDR3 loop spans 12 amino acids. Trimming took off 6 bases at V and 9 bases at J, with 12 bases between the two ends. The CDR3 bases are TGTGCTAGTGGGGCTGTAGTTAGTGAGCAGTTCTTC. Its protein product is CASGAVVSEQFF. Using reference TRBV12-5 and TRBJ2-1 for the parts outside the CDR3, the full variable domain is DARVTQTPRHKVTEMGQEVTMRCQPILGHNTVFWYRQTMMQGLELLAYFRNRAPLDDSGMPKDRFSAEMPDATLATLKIQPSEPRDSAVYFCASGAVVSEQFFGPGTRLTVL.

This clonotype was seen at least ten times. The chain links TRBV7-8 to TRBJ2-7, with TRBD1 as a possible D gene (6 bases). The CDR3 is 15 amino acids. The V end was cut by 4 bases, the J end by 5 bases, with 18 bases between. CDR1 and CDR2 from the germline V gene are SGHVS and FQNEAQ. The CDR3 region is CASSSRDILGHEQYF. CDR3 in DNA: TGTGCCAGCAGCTCACGGGACATCCTCGGGCACGAGCAGTACTTC.

This clonotype was seen a few times. The V call is TRBV29-1, the J call TRBJ2-3; D is unclear. Per germline, CDR1 SQVTM and CDR2 ANQGSEA. The CDR3 totals 15 residues. V was cut by 4 bases and J by 0 bases, with 14 bases left in between. In DNA, the CDR3 is TGCAGCGTTGTAATATGGTCTAGGAGCACAGATACGCAGTATTTT. Encoded protein: CSVVIWSRSTDTQYF.

The genes are TRBV20-1 and TRBJ2-1, with 10 nucleotides matching TRBD2. The CDR3 spans 15 residues. Trimming removed 0 bases from V and 7 bases from J; junction bases left unmatched: 6. Germline-derived CDR1 and CDR2 are DFQATT and SNEGSKA (reference sequence). The CDR3 reads CSARDLLAGWNEQFF. CDR3 coding DNA: TGCAGTGCTAGAGATTTACTAGCGGGATGGAATGAGCAGTTCTTC.

V usage is TRBV7-6 and J usage is TRBJ1-1; D gene ambiguous. Trimming cost V 5 bases and J 0 bases, with 10 bases left between them. CDR1 is SGHVS and CDR2 is FNYEAQ in the germline V gene. The CDR3 length is 14 residues. DNA for the CDR3: TGTGCCAGCAGCCTAACGACATTGAACACTGAAGCTTTCTTT. This translates into CASSLTTLNTEAFF. The full variable domain, in which reference TRBV7-6 and TRBJ1-1 provide the parts outside the CDR3, is GAGVSQSPRYKVTKRGQDVALRCDPISGHVSLYWYRQALGQGPEFLTYFNYEAQQDKSGLPNDRFSAERPEGSISTLTIQRTEQRDSAMYRCASSLTTLNTEAFFGQGTRLTVV.

This clonotype turned up a few times. The chain couples TRBV24-1 to TRBJ2-3; 10 nucleotides align to TRBD1. Losses at the gene ends were 4 bases for V and 1 base for J; bases not matched to a gene: 7. Germline CDR1 and CDR2: KGHDR and SFDVKD. This CDR3 has 17 amino acids. CDR3 coding DNA: TGTGCCACCAGTGACCTTACCGGACAGGGGGGCACAGATACGCAGTATTTT. Protein product: CATSDLTGQGGTDTQYF.

This clonotype was recorded at least ten times. The chain combines TRBV28 with TRBJ1-2, with 9 bases that match TRBD1. Germline V gene data show CDR1 as MDHEN and CDR2 as SYDVKM. The CDR3 is 15 residues long. V shed 2 bases, J shed 2 bases, and the junction held 3 bases outside the gene matches. This CDR3 reads CASSLPGTGNYGYTF. For the CDR3, the DNA is TGTGCCAGCAGTTTACCTGGGACAGGGAACTATGGCTACACCTTC.

This clonotype was picked up many times. The genes are TRBV11-2 and TRBJ1-2, with 10 nucleotides matching TRBD1. The CDR3 is 15 residues long. The germline CDR1 and CDR2 sequences are SGHAT and FQNNGV. The V segment lost 2 bases and the J segment 5 bases; nucleotides outside the gene matches: 5. CDR3 protein: CASSLRTGGEYGYTF. The CDR3 nucleotides are TGTGCCAGCAGCTTAAGGACAGGGGGAGAATATGGCTACACCTTC.

This chain connects TRBV9 to TRBJ1-1; D not certain. The V gene lost 0 bases and the J gene lost 0 bases, with 12 bases spanning the gap. CDR3 length: 16 amino acids. CDR1 and CDR2 from the germline V gene are SGDLS and YYNGEE. CDR3 amino acids: CASSVGLQPLNTEAFF. The CDR3 coding sequence is TGTGCCAGCAGCGTAGGGTTACAGCCCTTGAACACTGAAGCTTTCTTT.

In this sample, this clonotype turned up many times. The chain links TRBV18 to TRBJ1-1, with D possibly being TRBD1 (5 bases). The germline CDR1 and CDR2 sequences are KGHSH and LQKENI. V lost 1 base and J lost 5, with 14 bases in between. CDR3 length: 15 residues. The CDR3 here is CASSPRAGRETEAFF. Written as DNA, the CDR3 is TGTGCCAGCTCACCACGAGCGGGGCGCGAAACTGAAGCTTTCTTT.

This clonotype was observed at least ten times. J is TRBJ2-1 and V is TRBV20-1; 12 bases match TRBD2. Germline CDR1 is DFQATT and CDR2 is SNEGSKA (reference sequence). Trimming took 2 bases from V and 6 from J; bases not matched to a gene: 5. This CDR3 region has 15 residues. The CDR3 DNA reads as TGCAGTGCTAGAAAGCTAGCGGGAGGGCTCAATGAGCAGTTCTTC. Translation gives CSARKLAGGLNEQFF.

This clonotype was recorded at least ten times. V gene TRBV5-6 combines with J gene TRBJ2-5; the D gene could be TRBD1 or TRBD2 (5 bases each). Trimming stripped 3 bases from V and 2 bases from J, with 17 bases between. CDR1 SGHDT and CDR2 YYEEEE come from the germline V gene. This CDR3 has 16 residues. The CDR3 sequence is CASSSTRSGTQETQYF. CDR3 coding DNA: TGTGCCAGCAGCTCGACTCGTTCCGGGACGCAAGAGACCCAGTACTTC.

This clonotype has ten or more counts. The chain joins TRBV2 to TRBJ2-5; the D gene could be TRBD1 or TRBD2 (5 bases each). This CDR3 has 11 amino acids. CDR1 is SNHLY and CDR2 is FYNNEI in the germline V gene. V was trimmed by 10 bases and J by 10 bases, leaving 16 bases between them. As DNA, the CDR3 is TGTGCCACTGGTGGGGACCGGGACCAGTACTTC. Translated: CATGGDRDQYF. The full variable domain, rest sourced from reference TRBV2 and TRBJ2-5, is EPEVTQTPSHQVTQMGQEVILRCVPISNHLYFYWYRQILGQKVEFLVSFYNNEISEKSEIFDDQFSVERPDGSNFTLKIRSTKLEDSAMYFCATGGDRDQYFGPGTRLLVL.

The chain carries TRBV5-4 and TRBJ2-7, with 8 positions matching TRBD2. Germline V CDR1 and CDR2: SGHNT, YYREEE (reference sequence). V lost 1 base, J lost 5 bases, and 5 bases stayed unmatched. This CDR3 has 14 residues. CDR3 bases: TGTGCCAGCAGCTTGAGGACTAGCCCCCACGAGCAGTACTTC. Amino acids: CASSLRTSPHEQYF.

This sequence joins TRBV3-1 and TRBJ2-5; perhaps TRBD1 as D (6 bases). Germline V gene sequence: CDR1 LGHDT, CDR2 YNNKEL (reference sequence). Trimming took off 1 base at V and 2 bases at J, with 11 bases between the two ends. The CDR3 has 15 residues. DNA for the CDR3: TGTGCCAGCAGCCAAGTTGCAGGGACACAAGAGACCCAGTACTTC. Encoded protein: CASSQVAGTQETQYF.

This clonotype has ten or more counts. V gene TRBV28 combines with J gene TRBJ2-1, with TRBD2 matching 8 bases. CDR1 and CDR2 (germline): MDHEN, SYDVKM. V dropped 5 bases and J dropped 6; count of bases not matched to a gene: 12. The CDR3 runs 16 residues. The CDR3 spells CASSPPQGLAFNEQFF. The CDR3 nucleotides read TGTGCCAGCAGTCCTCCCCAAGGACTAGCCTTCAATGAGCAGTTCTTC.

This clonotype was seen more than once but under ten times. The chain couples TRBV29-1 to TRBJ1-1; D may be TRBD1 (6 bases). The CDR3 totals 14 residues. Trimming removed 0 bases from V and 5 bases from J, with 13 bases in between. In germline, CDR1 is SQVTM, CDR2 ANQGSEA. CDR3 DNA sequence: TGCAGCGTTGAAGAGGCGGGGGCAAGGACTGAAGCTTTCTTT. It translates to CSVEEAGARTEAFF.

At least ten counts were recorded for this clonotype. The rearrangement uses TRBV15 and TRBJ1-5; D is undetermined. Germline V CDR1 and CDR2: LNHNV, YYDKDF (reference sequence). This CDR3 has 16 amino acids. V was shortened by 0 bases and J by 1 base, with 10 bases between the two germline ends. The CDR3 here is CATSRDGGDSNQPQHF. The DNA for the CDR3 is TGTGCCACCAGCAGAGATGGAGGCGACAGCAATCAGCCCCAGCATTTT.

The sample holds many counts of this clonotype. This sequence joins TRBV11-2 and TRBJ2-7; no firm D call. CDR3 length: 13 amino acids. V was clipped by 2 bases and J by 3 bases, with 8 bases between them. The germline CDR1 and CDR2 sequences are SGHAT and FQNNGV. CDR3 coding DNA: TGTGCCAGCAGCTTAACGGACCGCTACGAGCAGTACTTC. Protein sequence: CASSLTDRYEQYF.

The chain employs TRBV6-1 and TRBJ1-2, with D tentatively TRBD1 (5 bases). The V end lost 4 bases, the J end lost 6 bases, and 18 bases lay between the germline ends. The CDR3 is made up of 15 amino acids. Germline V gives CDR1 MNHNS, CDR2 SASEGT. CDR3 residues: CASSAYGGGGDGYTF. In DNA form, the CDR3 reads TGTGCCAGCAGTGCCTATGGGGGTGGGGGGGATGGCTACACCTTC.

This chain joins TRBV6-1 and TRBJ2-1, with TRBD1 matching over 7 bases. Germline V gene lookup returns CDR1 MNHNS and CDR2 SASEGT. This CDR3 has 16 residues. The trim removed 5 bases at V and 2 bases at J, leaving 9 bases unmatched. The CDR3 protein is CASSMNRGEPYNEQFF. The CDR3 DNA reads as TGTGCCAGCAGTATGAACAGGGGAGAGCCCTACAATGAGCAGTTCTTC.

This clonotype was observed at least ten times. The CDR3 DNA reads as TGTGCCTGGAGTGAAGCGGGGTACAATGAGCAGTTCTTC. Its translation is CAWSEAGYNEQFF. The genes are TRBV30 and TRBJ2-1; TRBD2 matches at 7 bases. The CDR3 is made up of 13 amino acids. V dropped 1 base and J dropped 4; count of bases not matched to a gene: 1. Germline loops: CDR1 GTSNPN, CDR2 SVGIG (reference sequence). The full variable domain, in which reference TRBV30 and TRBJ2-1 provide the parts outside the CDR3, is SQTIHQWPATLVQPVGSPLSLECTVEGTSNPNLYWYRQAAGRGLQLLFYSVGIGQISSEVPQNLSASRPQDRQFILSSKKLLLSDSGFYLCAWSEAGYNEQFFGPGTRLTVL.

This clonotype has at least ten counts. The chain is built from TRBV20-1 and TRBJ2-7; 11 bases agree with TRBD2. V lost 1 base to trimming and J lost 2 bases; unmatched junction nucleotides: 1. The CDR3 is 14 residues long. Germline-derived CDR1 and CDR2 are DFQATT and SNEGSKA (reference sequence). The CDR3 coding sequence is TGCAGTGCTAGAGGTAGCGGGAGGGCCTACGAGCAGTACTTC. It is translated as CSARGSGRAYEQYF.

The chain recombines TRBV6-1 with TRBJ2-7; 7 positions agree with TRBD2. This CDR3 is built from 13 residues. Germline V gene data show CDR1 as MNHNS and CDR2 as SASEGT. With V trimmed by 9 bases and J by 3 bases, 8 bases remained unmatched. DNA for the CDR3: TGTGCCAGTGGGGAGGGGCCCCACTACGAGCAGTACTTC. Its protein is CASGEGPHYEQYF.

This clonotype was counted at least ten times. V is TRBV6-1 and J is TRBJ1-1; D gene uncertain. The germline V and J ends were trimmed by 1 base and 7 bases, with 4 bases remaining between them. Germline V CDR1 and CDR2: MNHNS, SASEGT. The CDR3 runs to 11 residues. The CDR3 region has the DNA TGTGCCAGCAGTGAAGGGGATGAAGCTTTCTTT. Protein product: CASSEGDEAFF.

J is TRBJ2-7 and V is TRBV19; unclear D gene. CDR3 size: 11 residues. V was cut by 6 bases and J by 3 bases, with 6 bases left in between. Germline V CDR1 and CDR2: LNHDA, SQIVND (reference sequence). Here the CDR3 DNA reads TGTGCCAGTAGGGGCAACTACGAGCAGTACTTC. Protein product: CASRGNYEQYF. Using reference TRBV19 and TRBJ2-7 for the parts outside the CDR3, the full variable domain is DGGITQSPKYLFRKEGQNVTLSCEQNLNHDAMYWYRQDPGQGLRLIYYSQIVNDFQKGDIAEGYSVSREKKESFPLTVTSAQKNPTAFYLCASRGNYEQYFGPGTRLTVT.

This clonotype was recorded many times. V and J are TRBV7-9 and TRBJ2-3, with D tentatively TRBD2 (5 bases). Trimming took 5 bases from V and 4 from J, leaving 13 bases between them. The CDR3 covers 14 residues. The germline CDR1 and CDR2 sequences are SEHNR and FQNEAQ (reference sequence). The DNA for the CDR3 is TGTGCCAGCAGCATAAGGGAGAAGGCAGATACGCAGTATTTT. It encodes CASSIREKADTQYF.

This clonotype was found many times. The gene calls are TRBV12-3 or TRBV12-4 and TRBJ2-7; D gene uncertain. CDR3 length: 13 residues. V was trimmed by 4 bases and J by 6 bases, leaving 13 bases between them. The DNA for the CDR3 is TGTGCCAGCAGTTCAAGTAGCCAGCTCGAGCAGTACTTC. This gives the protein CASSSSSQLEQYF.